This is a list of T cell receptor beta chains from one sample in a study of T-cell reconstitution after alpha-beta-depleted transplantation in children. TCRdb re-derived calls from the PCR reads in MiXCR, one entry per CDR3 protein. The table lists 350,000 to 500,000 distinct CDR3 sequences, about 40% of them singletons, with approximately 25% in the top ten. Sequenced here: PBMCs, sampled before TCRalphabeta/CD19-depleted stem cell transplant. These receptors came from a girl between 2 and 10 years old with aplastic anemia, due to receive a stem cell transplant. Both conserved end residues are part of each CDR3. The D gene is left open where the match is weak. The size of a clone is reported for some rows only, either as once, few or many, or as a class for expanded clones.

D gene,clone size,J gene,V gene,CDR3 protein,CDR3 DNA
-,many,TRBJ2-1,TRBV7-2,CASSLAFSVSYNEQFF,TGTGCCAGCAGCTTAGCGTTTTCAGTATCGTACAATGAGCAGTTCTTC
-,-,TRBJ2-1,TRBV18,CASSPGLVDYNEQFF,TGTGCCAGCTCACCAGGGCTAGTGGACTACAATGAGCAGTTCTTC
-,once,TRBJ2-7,TRBV5-6,CASSLGGAPSYEQYF,TGTGCCAGCAGCTTGGGAGGGGCGCCGTCCTACGAGCAGTACTTC
TRBD1,-,TRBJ1-5,TRBV4-1,CASSPLTGGGQQPQHF,TGCGCCAGCAGCCCTCTCACAGGGGGAGGTCAACAGCCCCAGCATTTT
TRBD2,few,TRBJ2-3,TRBV20-1,CSARGGTSGRSVDTQYF,TGCAGTGCTAGAGGCGGGACTAGCGGGAGGAGTGTAGATACGCAGTATTTT
TRBD2,-,TRBJ2-1,TRBV7-3,CASSVSSGGARNEQFF,TGTGCCAGCAGCGTCTCGAGCGGGGGGGCAAGGAATGAGCAGTTCTTC
TRBD1,many,TRBJ2-5,TRBV12-3/TRBV12-4,CASSRTGEETQYF,TGTGCCAGCAGTCGGACAGGGGAAGAGACCCAGTACTTC
-,-,TRBJ2-3,TRBV5-1,CASSGRPLGTDTQYF,TGCGCCAGCAGCGGACGACCCCTCGGCACAGATACGCAGTATTTT
-,few,TRBJ2-3,TRBV9,CASSGGPSVADTQYF,-
TRBD1,-,TRBJ2-3,TRBV4-1,CASSQIWTGRTDTQYF,TGCGCCAGCAGCCAAATATGGACAGGGAGGACAGATACGCAGTATTTT
-,many,TRBJ2-7,TRBV7-2,CASSLAGGAAYEQYF,TGTGCCAGCAGCTTAGCGGGCGGGGCAGCCTACGAGCAGTACTTC
TRBD1,-,TRBJ1-1,TRBV28,CASNRPNRGLNTEAFF,TGTGCCAGCAATCGACCGAACAGGGGACTGAACACTGAAGCTTTCTTT
TRBD1,many,TRBJ2-7,TRBV12-3/TRBV12-4,CASTGTVSSYEQYF,TGTGCCAGCACCGGGACAGTTAGCTCCTACGAGCAGTACTTC
-,few,TRBJ2-5,TRBV20-1,CSASVSGRARGRETQYF,TGCAGTGCTAGTGTGTCGGGGCGGGCGAGGGGGAGAGAGACCCAGTACTTC
TRBD2,many,TRBJ2-1,TRBV5-1,CASSSLAGAGEQFF,TGCGCCAGCAGCTCCCTAGCGGGAGCGGGTGAGCAGTTCTTC
-,many,TRBJ2-7,TRBV3-1,CASSQGGGSYEQYF,TGTGCCAGCAGCCAAGGAGGGGGGAGCTACGAGCAGTACTTC
-,many,TRBJ2-5,TRBV20-1,CSARVAVGLETQYF,TGCAGTGCTAGAGTGGCGGTCGGTTTGGAGACCCAGTACTTC
-,few,TRBJ1-2,TRBV3-1,CASSQRAGYGYTF,TGTGCCAGCAGCCAACGGGCGGGCTATGGCTACACCTTC
-,-,TRBJ2-6,TRBV18,CASSPNSGSGANVLTF,TGTGCCAGCTCACCAAACAGTGGTTCCGGGGCCAACGTCCTGACTTTC
TRBD1,few,TRBJ2-3,TRBV7-9,CASGDRNTDTQYF,TGTGCCAGTGGGGACAGAAACACAGATACGCAGTATTTT
TRBD2,few,TRBJ2-1,TRBV7-6,CASSSTSLSYNEQFF,TGTGCCAGCAGCTCGACTAGCTTATCCTACAATGAGCAGTTCTTC
-,many,TRBJ1-5,TRBV20-1,CSATGLGPINQPQHF,TGCAGTGCCACCGGGTTGGGACCGATCAATCAGCCCCAGCATTTT
TRBD1,-,TRBJ2-7,TRBV11-2,CASSLMAGGSYEQYF,TGTGCCAGCAGCTTAATGGCAGGGGGCTCCTACGAGCAGTACTTC
-,-,TRBJ2-7,TRBV28,CASSPVVYEQYF,TGTGCCAGCAGCCCCGTAGTTTACGAGCAGTACTTC
TRBD1,-,TRBJ2-7,TRBV7-3,CASSLTAQGVEQYF,TGTGCCAGCAGCTTAACCGCCCAGGGGGTAGAGCAGTACTTC
-,many,TRBJ2-1,TRBV5-1,CASSRGRYNEQFF,TGCGCCAGCAGCCGCGGGCGCTACAATGAGCAGTTCTTC
-,many,TRBJ2-1,TRBV5-1,CASSFTGTIKVWEQFF,TGCGCCAGCAGTTTTACCGGGACAATCAAGGTGTGGGAGCAGTTCTTC
-,-,TRBJ2-6,TRBV6-1,CASKGHTREANVLTF,TGTGCCAGCAAAGGTCACACGCGGGAGGCCAACGTCCTGACTTTC
TRBD1,many,TRBJ2-1,TRBV5-1,CASASGQGANEQFF,TGCGCCAGCGCGTCGGGACAGGGGGCAAATGAGCAGTTCTTC
-,-,TRBJ2-3,TRBV5-1,CASSFADLITDTQYF,TGCGCCAGCAGCTTTGCGGACCTAATCACAGATACGCAGTATTTT
-,-,TRBJ2-5,TRBV15,CATSERETQYF,TGTGCCACCAGCGAACGTGAGACCCAGTACTTC
TRBD1,few,TRBJ2-5,TRBV20-1,CSATTGQGPRKTQYF,TGCAGTGCTACAACGGGACAGGGGCCCCGGAAGACCCAGTACTTC
-,few,TRBJ2-7,TRBV14,CASSHLTTPYEQYF,TGTGCCAGCAGCCACCTTACCACGCCCTACGAGCAGTACTTC
-,-,TRBJ2-6,TRBV25-1,CASSDPKGANVLTF,TGTGCCAGCAGTGATCCAAAGGGGGCCAACGTCCTGACTTTC
TRBD2,-,TRBJ2-1,TRBV20-1,CSATSGSYNEQFF,TGCAGTGCTACTAGCGGCTCCTACAATGAGCAGTTCTTC
-,-,TRBJ2-5,TRBV6-5,CASSYHEEGETQYF,TGTGCCAGCAGTTACCATGAGGAGGGAGAGACCCAGTACTTC
-,few,TRBJ2-1,TRBV10-3,CATGPGSNEQFF,TGTGCCACCGGGCCGGGTAGCAATGAGCAGTTCTTC